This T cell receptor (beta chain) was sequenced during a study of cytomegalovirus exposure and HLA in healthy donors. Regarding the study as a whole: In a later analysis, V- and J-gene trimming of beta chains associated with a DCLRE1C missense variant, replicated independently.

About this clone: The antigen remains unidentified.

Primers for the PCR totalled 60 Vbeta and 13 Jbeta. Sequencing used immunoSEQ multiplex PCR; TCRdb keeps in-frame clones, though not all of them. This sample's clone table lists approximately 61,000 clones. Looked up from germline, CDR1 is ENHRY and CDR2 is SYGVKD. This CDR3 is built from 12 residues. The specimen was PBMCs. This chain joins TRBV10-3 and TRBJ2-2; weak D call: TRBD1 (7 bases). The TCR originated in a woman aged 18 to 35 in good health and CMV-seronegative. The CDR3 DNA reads TGTGCATTCCAGGGGGGCACCGGGGAGCTGTTTTTT. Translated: CAFQGGTGELFF.